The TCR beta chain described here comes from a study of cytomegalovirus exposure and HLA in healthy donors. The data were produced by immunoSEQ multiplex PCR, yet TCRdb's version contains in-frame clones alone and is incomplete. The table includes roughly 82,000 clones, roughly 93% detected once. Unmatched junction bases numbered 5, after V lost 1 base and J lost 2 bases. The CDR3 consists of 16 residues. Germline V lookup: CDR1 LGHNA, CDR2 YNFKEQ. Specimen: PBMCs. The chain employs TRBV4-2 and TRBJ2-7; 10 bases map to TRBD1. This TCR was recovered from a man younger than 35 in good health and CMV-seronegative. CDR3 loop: CASSQAADRGTYEQYF. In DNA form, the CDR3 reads TGTGCCAGCAGCCAAGCGGCGGACAGGGGGACCTACGAGCAGTACTTC.